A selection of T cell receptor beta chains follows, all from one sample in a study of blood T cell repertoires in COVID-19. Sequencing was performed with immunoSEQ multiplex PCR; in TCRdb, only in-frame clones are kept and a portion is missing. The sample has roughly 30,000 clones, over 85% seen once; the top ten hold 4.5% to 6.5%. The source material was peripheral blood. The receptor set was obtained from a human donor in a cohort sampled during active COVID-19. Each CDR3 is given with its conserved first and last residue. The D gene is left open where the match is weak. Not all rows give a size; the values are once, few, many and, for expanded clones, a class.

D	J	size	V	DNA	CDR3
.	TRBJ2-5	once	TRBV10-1	TGCGCCAGCAGTCACTTTCGGGGGACCCAGTACTTC	CASSHFRGTQYF
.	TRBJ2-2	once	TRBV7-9	TGTGCCAGCAGCTTAGGTTTTGCGGGGGCTTACACCGGGGAGCTGTTTTTT	CASSLGFAGAYTGELFF
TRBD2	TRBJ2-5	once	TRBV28	TGTGCCAGCAGTCTCCTGTCTAGCGGCCAAGAGACCCAGTACTTC	CASSLLSSGQETQYF
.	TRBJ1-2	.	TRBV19	TGTGCCAGTAGGGTTACAGGGTTGGGTGGCTACACCTTC	CASRVTGLGGYTF
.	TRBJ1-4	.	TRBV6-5	TGTGTGTCCGGGGAAAATGAAAAACTGTTTTTT	CVSGENEKLFF
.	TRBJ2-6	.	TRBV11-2	TGTGCCAGCAGCTTACTCGACGACATCCCCACTGGGGCCAACGTCCTGACTTTC	CASSLLDDIPTGANVLTF
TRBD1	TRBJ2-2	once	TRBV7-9	TGTGCCAGCAGCCCACCAGACAGGGGTTACACCGGGGAGCTGTTTTTT	CASSPPDRGYTGELFF
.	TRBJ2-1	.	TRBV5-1	TGCGCCAGCAGGACAGACCACAGGACCTACAATGAGCAGTTCTTC	CASRTDHRTYNEQFF
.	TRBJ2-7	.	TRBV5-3	TGTGCCAGAAGCTTGGCCCCTTCCGGCGCAGGGGACGTGCCTAAGCCCTACGAGCAGTACTTC	CARSLAPSGAGDVPKPYEQYF
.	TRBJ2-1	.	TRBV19	TGTGCCAGTAGTATCCGGGGGAGAAATGAGCAGTTCTTC	CASSIRGRNEQFF
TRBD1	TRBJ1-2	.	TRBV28	TGTGCCAGCAGGGGAACAGGGGAGGCGGTTGAAGGCTACACCTTC	CASRGTGEAVEGYTF
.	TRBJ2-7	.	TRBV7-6	TGTGCCAGCAGCCTTGGAGTAGGACTCTACGAGCAGTACTTC	CASSLGVGLYEQYF
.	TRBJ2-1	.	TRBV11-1	TGTGCCAGCAGCTTAAGCAGGGGCAATGAGCAGTTCTTC	CASSLSRGNEQFF
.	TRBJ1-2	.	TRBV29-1	TGCAGCGTAAAGAGGGTGGATCACTATGGCTACACCTTC	CSVKRVDHYGYTF
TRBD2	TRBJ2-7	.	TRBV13	TGTGCCAGCAGCTTCACCGGGACTAGTTCCTACGAGCAGTACTTC	CASSFTGTSSYEQYF
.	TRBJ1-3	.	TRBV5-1	TGCGCCAGCAGCTTGGGGGCGACTGGAAACACCATATATTTT	CASSLGATGNTIYF
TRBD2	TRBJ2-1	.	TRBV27	TGTGCCAGCAGTACCGGGACTAGCGGGAGCAATGAGCAGTTCTTC	CASSTGTSGSNEQFF
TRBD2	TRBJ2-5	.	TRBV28	TGTGCCAGCAGTGGTTGGGCTAGCGGGGGGCTTAAGGGGGAGACCCAGTACTTC	CASSGWASGGLKGETQYF
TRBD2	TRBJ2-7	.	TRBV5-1	TGCGCCAGCAGCTTGGTGGGACTAGCAATTTCCGCCGAGCAGTACTTC	CASSLVGLAISAEQYF
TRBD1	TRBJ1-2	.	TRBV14	TGTGCCAGCAGCCTCCGGACAGGGGGGATCCGCGGCTACACCTTC	CASSLRTGGIRGYTF
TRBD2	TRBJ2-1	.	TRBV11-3	TGTGCCAGCAGCTCGGGACTAGTTAAGGATGAGCAGTTCTTC	CASSSGLVKDEQFF
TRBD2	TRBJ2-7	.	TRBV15	TGTGCCACCAGCAGAGGACTAGCGGGAGCACACGAGCAGTACTTC	CATSRGLAGAHEQYF
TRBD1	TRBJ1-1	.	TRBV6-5	TGTGCCAGCAGTTACTCGAATTCAGGGGGCCGAACTGAAGCTTTCTTT	CASSYSNSGGRTEAFF
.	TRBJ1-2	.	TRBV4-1	TGCGCCAGCAGCCAACAGTACAGGGCTAACTATGGCTACACCTTC	CASSQQYRANYGYTF
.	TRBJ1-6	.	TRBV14	TGTGCCAGCAGCCACTTAAACTATGATAATTCACCCCTCCACTTT	CASSHLNYDNSPLHF
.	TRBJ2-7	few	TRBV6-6	TGTGCCAGCACCGAACAAGGGGGCTACGAGCAGTACTTC	CASTEQGGYEQYF
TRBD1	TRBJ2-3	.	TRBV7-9	TGTGCCAGCAGTTCCGACAGGGTTGGTACGCAGTATTTT	CASSSDRVGTQYF
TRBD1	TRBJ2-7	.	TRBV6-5	TGTGCCAGCAGGGGGGAAGACAGGGGGTCCTACGAGCAGTACTTC	CASRGEDRGSYEQYF
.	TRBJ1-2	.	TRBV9	TGTGCCAGCAGCGTATTCCCTTCAGAGGGCTATGGCTACACCTTC	CASSVFPSEGYGYTF
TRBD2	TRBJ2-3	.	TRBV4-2	TGTGCCAGCAGCCGTTCGTCTAGCGGGGAACTCACAGATACGCAGTATTTT	CASSRSSSGELTDTQYF
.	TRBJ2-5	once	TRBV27	TGTGCCAGCAGTTTGAGTCTCCTGAGCGGGCTAAGGGAGACCCAGTACTTC	CASSLSLLSGLRETQYF
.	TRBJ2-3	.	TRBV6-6	TGTGCCAGCAGTCAGACAGGCACAGATACGCAGTATTTT	CASSQTGTDTQYF
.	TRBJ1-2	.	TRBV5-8	TGTGCCAGCAGCTTGCCAGGGGCCGCGTATGGCTACACCTTC	CASSLPGAAYGYTF
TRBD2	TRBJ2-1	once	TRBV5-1	TGCGCCAGCAGCCCGGGACTAGCGGGGGCACCCATAAACAATGAGCAGTTCTTC	CASSPGLAGAPINNEQFF
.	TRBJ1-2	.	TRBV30	TGTGCCTGGAGTTGGGAGGGTTCGAGCTATGGCTACACCTTC	CAWSWEGSSYGYTF
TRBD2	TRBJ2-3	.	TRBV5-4	TGTGCCAGCAGGCGGACTAGCGGAAGCACAGATACGCAGTATTTT	CASRRTSGSTDTQYF
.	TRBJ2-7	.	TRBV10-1	TGCGCCAGCAGGGTCCCTAGCGCGAGCTCCTACGAGCAGTACTTC	CASRVPSASSYEQYF
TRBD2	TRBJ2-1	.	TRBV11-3	TGTGCCAGCAGCTTAGTCCTAGCGGGAGATGAGCAGTTCTTC	CASSLVLAGDEQFF
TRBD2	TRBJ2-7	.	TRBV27	TGTGCCAGCAGTCCCGGGACTAGCGGTTACGAGCAGTACTTC	CASSPGTSGYEQYF
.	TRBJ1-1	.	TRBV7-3	TGTGCCAGCAGCTCAGGGGCCATGAACACTGAAGCTTTCTTT	CASSSGAMNTEAFF
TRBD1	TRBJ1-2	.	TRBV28	TGTGCCAGCAGTTCCCCCGGACAGGGTAACTATGGCTACACCTTC	CASSSPGQGNYGYTF
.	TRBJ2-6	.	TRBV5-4	TGTGCCAGCAGCTCATCAAACTCTCTGGGCGCCAACGTCCTGACTTTC	CASSSSNSLGANVLTF
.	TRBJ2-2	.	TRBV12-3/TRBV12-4	TGTGCCAGCACCCCCCTAGCGTCCGGGGAGCTGTTTTTT	CASTPLASGELFF
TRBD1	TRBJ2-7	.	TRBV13	TGTGCCAGCAGCTATGGGACAGGGCGAACCCCCTACGAGCAGTACTTC	CASSYGTGRTPYEQYF
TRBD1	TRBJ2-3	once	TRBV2	TGTGCCAGCAGTTTCGACAGGGGTACGGATACGCAGTATTTT	CASSFDRGTDTQYF